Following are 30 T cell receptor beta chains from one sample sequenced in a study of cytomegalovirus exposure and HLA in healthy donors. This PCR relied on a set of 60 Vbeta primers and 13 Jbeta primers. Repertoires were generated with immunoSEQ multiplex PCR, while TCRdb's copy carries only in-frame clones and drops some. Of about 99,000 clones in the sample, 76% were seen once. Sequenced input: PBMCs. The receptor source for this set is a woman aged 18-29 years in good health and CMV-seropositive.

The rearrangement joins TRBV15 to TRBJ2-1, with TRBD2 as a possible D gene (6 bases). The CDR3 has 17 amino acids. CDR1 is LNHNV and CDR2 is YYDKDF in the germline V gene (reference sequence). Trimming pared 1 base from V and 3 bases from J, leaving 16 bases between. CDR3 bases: TGTGCCACCAGCAGAGGGGGACTGGCGGATATCTACAATGAGCAGTTCTTC. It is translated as CATSRGGLADIYNEQFF.

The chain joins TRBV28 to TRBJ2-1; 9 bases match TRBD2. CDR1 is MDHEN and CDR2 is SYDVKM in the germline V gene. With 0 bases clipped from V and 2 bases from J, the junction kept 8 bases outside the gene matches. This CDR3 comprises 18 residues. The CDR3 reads CASSLWAGGAGPYNEQFF. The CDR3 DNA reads TGTGCCAGCAGTTTATGGGCGGGAGGGGCTGGGCCCTACAATGAGCAGTTCTTC. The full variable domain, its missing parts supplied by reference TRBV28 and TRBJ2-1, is DVKVTQSSRYLVKRTGEKVFLECVQDMDHENMFWYRQDPGLGLRLIYFSYDVKMKEKGDIPEGYSVSREKKERFSLILESASTNQTSMYLCASSLWAGGAGPYNEQFFGPGTRLTVL.

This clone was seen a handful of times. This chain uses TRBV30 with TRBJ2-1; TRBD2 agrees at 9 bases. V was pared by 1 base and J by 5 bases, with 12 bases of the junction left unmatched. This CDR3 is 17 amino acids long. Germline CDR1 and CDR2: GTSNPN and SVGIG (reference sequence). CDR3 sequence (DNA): TGTGCCTGGAGTGGATACCCAAGCGGGAGGTCCCACAATGAGCAGTTCTTC. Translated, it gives CAWSGYPSGRSHNEQFF.

CDR3 coding DNA: TGTGCCAGTAGTCCAGGACAGGGGAGGGAGACCCAGTACTTC. Its translation: CASSPGQGRETQYF. The chain recombines TRBV19 with TRBJ2-5; TRBD1 matches at 9 bases. CDR3 length equals 14 residues. The germline gives CDR1 LNHDA, CDR2 SQIVND (reference sequence). With 5 bases clipped from V and 5 bases from J, the junction kept 6 bases outside the gene matches. Full variable domain (outside the CDR3, taken from reference TRBV19 and TRBJ2-5): DGGITQSPKYLFRKEGQNVTLSCEQNLNHDAMYWYRQDPGQGLRLIYYSQIVNDFQKGDIAEGYSVSREKKESFPLTVTSAQKNPTAFYLCASSPGQGRETQYFGPGTRLLVL.

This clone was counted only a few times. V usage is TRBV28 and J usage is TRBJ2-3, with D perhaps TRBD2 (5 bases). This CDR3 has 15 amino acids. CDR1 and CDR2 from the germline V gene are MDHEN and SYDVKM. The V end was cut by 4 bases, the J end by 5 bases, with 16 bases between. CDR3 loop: CASSSGGGELDTQYF. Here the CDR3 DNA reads TGTGCCAGCAGTTCGGGCGGAGGCGAATTAGATACGCAGTATTTT.

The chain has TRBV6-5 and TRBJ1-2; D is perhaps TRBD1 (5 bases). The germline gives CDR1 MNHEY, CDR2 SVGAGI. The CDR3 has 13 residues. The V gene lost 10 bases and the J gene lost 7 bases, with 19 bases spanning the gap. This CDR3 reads CATMREGSVGYTF. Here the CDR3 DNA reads TGTGCCACTATGAGGGAGGGGTCCGTTGGCTACACCTTC.

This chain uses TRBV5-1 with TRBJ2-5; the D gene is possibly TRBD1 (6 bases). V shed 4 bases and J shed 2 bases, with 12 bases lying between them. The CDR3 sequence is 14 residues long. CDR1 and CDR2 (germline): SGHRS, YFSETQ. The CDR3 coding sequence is TGCGCCAGCAGCGACGGACAGCTACAAGAGACCCAGTACTTC. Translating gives CASSDGQLQETQYF.

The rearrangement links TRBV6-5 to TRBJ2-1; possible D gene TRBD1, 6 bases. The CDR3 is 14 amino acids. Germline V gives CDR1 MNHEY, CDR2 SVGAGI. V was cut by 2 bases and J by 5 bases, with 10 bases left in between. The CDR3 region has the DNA TGTGCCAGCAGTTACCTCAGGGGCCACAATGAGCAGTTCTTC. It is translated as CASSYLRGHNEQFF.

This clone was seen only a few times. The CDR3 reads CASSPGTEGNEAFF. The CDR3 nucleotides read TGTGCCAGCAGCCCCGGGACAGAGGGGAATGAAGCTTTCTTT. The chain uses TRBV7-9 and TRBJ1-1, with 7 bases identical to TRBD1. Unmatched junction bases numbered 10, after V lost 5 bases and J lost 7 bases. From germline, CDR1 is SEHNR and CDR2 FQNEAQ (reference sequence). The CDR3 covers 14 residues.

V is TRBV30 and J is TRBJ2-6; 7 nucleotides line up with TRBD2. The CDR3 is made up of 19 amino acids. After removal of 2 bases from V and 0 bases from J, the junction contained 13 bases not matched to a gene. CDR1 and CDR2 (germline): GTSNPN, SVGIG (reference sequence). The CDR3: CAWSPTTQGGTSGANVLTF. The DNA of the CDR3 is TGTGCCTGGAGTCCAACGACCCAGGGAGGGACCTCTGGGGCCAACGTCCTGACTTTC.

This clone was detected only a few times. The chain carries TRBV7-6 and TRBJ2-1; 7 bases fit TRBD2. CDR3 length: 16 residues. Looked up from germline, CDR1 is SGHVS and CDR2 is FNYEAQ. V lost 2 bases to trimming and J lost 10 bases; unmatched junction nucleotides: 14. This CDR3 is CASSLLGLAGTPEQFF. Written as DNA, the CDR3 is TGTGCCAGCAGCTTACTGGGATTAGCGGGTACCCCAGAGCAGTTCTTC.

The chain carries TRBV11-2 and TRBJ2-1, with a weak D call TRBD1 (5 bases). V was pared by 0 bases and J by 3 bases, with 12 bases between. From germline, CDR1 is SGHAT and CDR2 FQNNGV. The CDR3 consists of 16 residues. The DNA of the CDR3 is TGTGCCAGCAGCTTAGATCTGGGGCAAGGCTACAATGAGCAGTTCTTC. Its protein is CASSLDLGQGYNEQFF.

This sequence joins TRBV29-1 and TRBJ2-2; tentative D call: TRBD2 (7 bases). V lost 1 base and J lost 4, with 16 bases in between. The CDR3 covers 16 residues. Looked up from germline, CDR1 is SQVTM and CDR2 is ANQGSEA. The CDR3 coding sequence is TGCAGCGTTGAAGGGGGTCGGGGGGCAGGCACCGGGGAGCTGTTTTTT. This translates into CSVEGGRGAGTGELFF.

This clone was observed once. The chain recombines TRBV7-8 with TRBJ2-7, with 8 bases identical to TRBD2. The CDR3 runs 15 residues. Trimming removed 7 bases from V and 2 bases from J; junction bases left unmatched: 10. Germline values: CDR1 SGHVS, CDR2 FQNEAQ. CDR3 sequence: CASTYQREIAYEQYF. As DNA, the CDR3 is TGTGCCAGCACCTACCAGCGGGAGATTGCCTACGAGCAGTACTTC.

This CDR3 is CASSLGGSVNEQFF. The DNA of the CDR3 is TGTGCCAGCAGCTTAGGAGGCAGCGTCAATGAGCAGTTCTTC. The chain joins TRBV7-3 to TRBJ2-1, with D possibly matching TRBD2 (5 bases). Germline V gene sequence: CDR1 SGHTA, CDR2 FQGTGA. Trimming shortened V by 2 bases and J by 6 bases, and 11 bases separated the two germline ends. The CDR3 runs to 14 residues.

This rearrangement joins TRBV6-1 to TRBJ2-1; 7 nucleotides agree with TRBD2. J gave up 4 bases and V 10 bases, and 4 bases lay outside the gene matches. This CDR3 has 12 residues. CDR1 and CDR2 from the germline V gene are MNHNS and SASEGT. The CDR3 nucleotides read TGTGCCACCCCTAGCGGATACAATGAGCAGTTCTTC. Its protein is CATPSGYNEQFF.

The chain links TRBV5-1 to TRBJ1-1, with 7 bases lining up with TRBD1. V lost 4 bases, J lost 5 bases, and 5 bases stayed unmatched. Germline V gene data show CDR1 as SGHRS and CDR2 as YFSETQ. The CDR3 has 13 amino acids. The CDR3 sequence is CASSVSGGTEAFF. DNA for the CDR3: TGCGCCAGCAGCGTATCAGGGGGAACTGAAGCTTTCTTT.

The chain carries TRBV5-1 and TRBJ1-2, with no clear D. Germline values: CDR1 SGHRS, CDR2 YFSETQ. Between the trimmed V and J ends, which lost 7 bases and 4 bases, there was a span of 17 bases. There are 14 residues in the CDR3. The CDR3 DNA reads TGCGCCAGCGCAGGTCAGGTCACCAGCTATGGCTACACCTTC. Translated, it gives CASAGQVTSYGYTF.

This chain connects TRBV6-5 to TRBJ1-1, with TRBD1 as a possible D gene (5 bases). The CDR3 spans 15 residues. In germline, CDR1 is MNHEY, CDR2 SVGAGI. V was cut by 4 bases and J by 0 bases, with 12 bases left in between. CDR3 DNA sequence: TGTGCCAGCAGTTCGACAGAAGTCATGAACACTGAAGCTTTCTTT. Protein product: CASSSTEVMNTEAFF.

CDR3 loop: CASSVVGQGAEAFF. The CDR3 nucleotides are TGTGCCAGCAGCGTAGTCGGACAGGGGGCTGAAGCTTTCTTT. The J gene is TRBJ1-1, the V gene TRBV9; 10 nucleotides line up with TRBD1. CDR3 length equals 14 residues. CDR1 is SGDLS and CDR2 is YYNGEE in the germline V gene. V was pared by 0 bases and J by 6 bases, with 2 bases of the junction left unmatched.

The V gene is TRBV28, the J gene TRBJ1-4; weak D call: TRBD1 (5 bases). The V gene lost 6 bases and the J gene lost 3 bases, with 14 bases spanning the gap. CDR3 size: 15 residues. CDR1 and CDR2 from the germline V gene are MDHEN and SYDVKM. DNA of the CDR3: TGTGCCAGCAGATTGGACACACACCCTAATGAAAAACTGTTTTTT. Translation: CASRLDTHPNEKLFF. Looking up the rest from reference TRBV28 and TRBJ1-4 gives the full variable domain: DVKVTQSSRYLVKRTGEKVFLECVQDMDHENMFWYRQDPGLGLRLIYFSYDVKMKEKGDIPEGYSVSREKKERFSLILESASTNQTSMYLCASRLDTHPNEKLFFGSGTQLSVL.

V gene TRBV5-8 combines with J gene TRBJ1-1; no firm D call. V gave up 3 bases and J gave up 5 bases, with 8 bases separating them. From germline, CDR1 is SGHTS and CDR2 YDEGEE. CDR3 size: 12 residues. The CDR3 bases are TGTGCCAGCAGCTCAGGAGGAACTGAAGCTTTCTTT. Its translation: CASSSGGTEAFF.

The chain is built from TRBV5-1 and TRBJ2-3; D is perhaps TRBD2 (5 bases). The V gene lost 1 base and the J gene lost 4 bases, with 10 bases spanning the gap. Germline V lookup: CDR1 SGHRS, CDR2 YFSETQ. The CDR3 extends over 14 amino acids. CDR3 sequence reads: CASSLPSGADTQYF. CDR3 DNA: TGCGCCAGCAGCTTGCCCAGCGGAGCAGATACGCAGTATTTT.

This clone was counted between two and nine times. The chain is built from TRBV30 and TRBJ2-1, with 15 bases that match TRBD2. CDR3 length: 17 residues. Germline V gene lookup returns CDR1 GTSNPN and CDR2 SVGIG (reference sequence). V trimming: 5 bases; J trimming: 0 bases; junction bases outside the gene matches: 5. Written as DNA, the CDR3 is TGTGCCTGGCAGGGACTAGCGGGAGGAAGCTCCTACAATGAGCAGTTCTTC. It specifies CAWQGLAGGSSYNEQFF.

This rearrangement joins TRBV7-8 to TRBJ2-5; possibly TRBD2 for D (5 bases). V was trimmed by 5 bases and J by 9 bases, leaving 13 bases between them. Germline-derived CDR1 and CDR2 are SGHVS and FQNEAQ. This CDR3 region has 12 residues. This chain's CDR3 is CASSPSWEPQYF. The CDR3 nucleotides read TGTGCCAGCAGCCCATCATGGGAGCCCCAGTACTTC.

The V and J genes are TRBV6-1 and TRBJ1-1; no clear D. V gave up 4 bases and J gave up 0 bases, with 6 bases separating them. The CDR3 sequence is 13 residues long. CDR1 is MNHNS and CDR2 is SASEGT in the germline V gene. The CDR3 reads CASSARVNTEAFF. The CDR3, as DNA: TGTGCCAGCAGTGCCCGTGTGAACACTGAAGCTTTCTTT.

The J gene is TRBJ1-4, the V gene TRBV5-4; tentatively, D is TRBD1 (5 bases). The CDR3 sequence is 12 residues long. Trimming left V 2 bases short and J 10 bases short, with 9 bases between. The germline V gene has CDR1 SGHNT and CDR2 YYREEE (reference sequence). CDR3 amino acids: CASSFGGGKLFF. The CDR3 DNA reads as TGTGCCAGCAGCTTCGGGGGAGGAAAACTGTTTTTT.

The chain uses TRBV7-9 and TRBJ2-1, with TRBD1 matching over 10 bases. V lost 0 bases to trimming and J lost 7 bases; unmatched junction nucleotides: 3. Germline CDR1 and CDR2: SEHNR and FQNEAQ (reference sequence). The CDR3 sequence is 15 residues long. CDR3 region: CASSLADRGRNEQFF. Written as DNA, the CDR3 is TGTGCCAGCAGCTTAGCGGACAGGGGGAGGAATGAGCAGTTCTTC.

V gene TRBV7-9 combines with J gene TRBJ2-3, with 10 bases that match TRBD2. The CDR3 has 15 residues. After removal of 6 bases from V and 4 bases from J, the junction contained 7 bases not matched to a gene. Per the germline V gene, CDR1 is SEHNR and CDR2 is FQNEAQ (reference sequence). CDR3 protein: CASRGASGSADTQYF. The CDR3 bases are TGTGCCAGCAGAGGGGCTAGCGGGAGCGCAGATACGCAGTATTTT.

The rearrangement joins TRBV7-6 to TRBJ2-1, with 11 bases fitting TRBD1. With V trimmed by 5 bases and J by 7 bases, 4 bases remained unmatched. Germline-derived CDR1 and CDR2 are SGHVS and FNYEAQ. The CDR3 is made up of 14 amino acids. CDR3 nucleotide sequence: TGTGCCAGCAGCCTGGGACAGGGGGGGAATGAGCAGTTCTTC. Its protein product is CASSLGQGGNEQFF.